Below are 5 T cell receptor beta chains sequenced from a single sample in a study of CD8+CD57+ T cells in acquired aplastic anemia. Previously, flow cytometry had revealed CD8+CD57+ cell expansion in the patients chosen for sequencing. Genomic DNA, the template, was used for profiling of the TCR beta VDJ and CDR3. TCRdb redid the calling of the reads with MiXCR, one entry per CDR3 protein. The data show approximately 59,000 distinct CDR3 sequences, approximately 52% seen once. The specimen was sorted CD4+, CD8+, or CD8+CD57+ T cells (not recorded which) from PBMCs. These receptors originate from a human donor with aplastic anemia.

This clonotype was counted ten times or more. CDR3 DNA sequence: TGTGCCAGCAGCCCCGCCAACAGCTACGAGCAGTACGTC. Translating it yields CASSPANSYEQYV. The J gene is TRBJ2-7, the V gene TRBV5-5, with D hard to call. The germline V and J ends were trimmed by 4 bases and 3 bases, with 11 bases remaining between them. The CDR3 is 13 amino acids. Germline loops: CDR1 SGHKS, CDR2 YYEKEE (reference sequence).

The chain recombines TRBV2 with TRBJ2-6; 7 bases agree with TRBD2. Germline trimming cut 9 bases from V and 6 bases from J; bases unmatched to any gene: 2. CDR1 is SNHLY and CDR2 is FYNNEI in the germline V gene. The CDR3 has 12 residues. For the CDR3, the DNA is TGTGCCAGTGGGGGGGAGGCCAACGTCCTGACTTTC. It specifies CASGGEANVLTF.

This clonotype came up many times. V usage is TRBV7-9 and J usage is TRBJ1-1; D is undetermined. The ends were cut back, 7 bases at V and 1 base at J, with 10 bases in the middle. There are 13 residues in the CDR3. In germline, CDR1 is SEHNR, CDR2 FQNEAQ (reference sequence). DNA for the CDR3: TGTGCCAGCACCCCCCCCGGGAACACTGAAGCTTTCTTT. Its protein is CASTPPGNTEAFF.

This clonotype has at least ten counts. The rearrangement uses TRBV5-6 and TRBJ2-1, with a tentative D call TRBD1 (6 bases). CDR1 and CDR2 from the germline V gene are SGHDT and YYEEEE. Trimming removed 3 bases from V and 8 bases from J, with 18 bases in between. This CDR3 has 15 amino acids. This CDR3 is CASSSDGQGLHEQFF. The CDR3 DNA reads TGTGCCAGCAGCTCTGATGGGCAGGGGCTACATGAGCAGTTCTTC.

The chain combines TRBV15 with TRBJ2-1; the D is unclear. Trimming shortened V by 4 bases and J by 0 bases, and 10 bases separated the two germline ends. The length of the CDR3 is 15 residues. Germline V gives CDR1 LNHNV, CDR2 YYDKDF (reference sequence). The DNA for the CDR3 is TGTGCCACCAGCATGACTGTAAGCTCCTACAATGAGCAGTTCTTC. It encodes CATSMTVSSYNEQFF.